The 22 T cell receptor beta chains listed next were all sequenced from one sample in a study of cytomegalovirus exposure and HLA in healthy donors. Researchers ran the PCR with 60 Vbeta and 13 Jbeta primers. Assay used: immunoSEQ multiplex PCR; TCRdb lists only in-frame clones, some missing. Here the sample spans fewer than 250,000 clones, about 75% being singletons. Sequencing was done on a sample of PBMCs. The origin of the receptors is a young woman in good health and CMV-seronegative.

As concerns this clone: One end of the junction is discordant with germline, which a read error may explain. The chain joins TRBV7-9 to TRBJ1-3; D might be TRBD1 (5 bases). Germline CDR1 reads SEHNR; CDR2 reads FQNEAQ (reference sequence). The CDR3 contains 15 residues. CDR3 loop: CSSSLAQGTGNTIYF. The CDR3 DNA reads TGTTCCAGCAGCTTAGCTCAGGGAACTGGAAACACCATATATTTT.

This chain uses TRBV6-5 with TRBJ1-1; TRBD1 agrees at 7 bases. The germline V gene encodes CDR1 MNHEY and CDR2 SVGAGI. This CDR3 has 14 residues. Losses at the gene ends were 6 bases for V and 3 bases for J; bases not matched to a gene: 7. The CDR3: CASSPGRGHTEAFF. As DNA, the CDR3 is TGTGCCAGCAGCCCAGGTAGGGGGCACACTGAAGCTTTCTTT.

The V gene is TRBV6-5, the J gene TRBJ1-2, with TRBD1 as a possible D gene (6 bases). V shed 5 bases and J shed 5 bases, with 6 bases lying between them. Germline CDR1 MNHEY, CDR2 SVGAGI. This CDR3 has 11 residues. The CDR3 DNA sequence: TGTGCCAGCAGTACAGGGTATGGCTACACCTTC. Its translation is CASSTGYGYTF.

CDR3 sequence (DNA): TGTGCCAGCACCCAGCCAGGGAACACTGAAGCTTTCTTT. Its protein product is CASTQPGNTEAFF. V and J are TRBV6-5 and TRBJ1-1; D remains ambiguous. V shed 7 bases and J shed 1 base, with 10 bases lying between them. Looked up from germline, CDR1 is MNHEY and CDR2 is SVGAGI. The length of the CDR3 is 13 residues.

This clone was counted between two and nine times. This likely comes from a read error, as the CDR3 has no conserved phenylalanine or tryptophan at its end. This chain links TRBV30 with TRBJ1-5; TRBD1 aligns across 8 bases. There are 16 residues in the CDR3. The germline V gene encodes CDR1 GTSNPN and CDR2 SVGIG (reference sequence). Germline trimming cut 2 bases from V and 5 bases from J; bases unmatched to any gene: 11. The CDR3 region is CAWSLRTGHLHQPQHL. CDR3 nucleotides: TGTGCCTGGAGTTTGAGGACAGGGCACCTTCATCAGCCCCAGCATTTG.

The chain uses TRBV30 and TRBJ1-1; unclear D gene. CDR1 is GTSNPN, CDR2 SVGIG, per germline (reference sequence). The CDR3 runs 11 residues. The ends were cut back, 4 bases at V and 4 bases at J, with 7 bases in the middle. The CDR3 here is CAWILFTEAFF. The DNA of the CDR3 is TGTGCCTGGATTCTGTTCACTGAAGCTTTCTTT. Full variable domain (rest looked up from reference TRBV30 and TRBJ1-1): SQTIHQWPATLVQPVGSPLSLECTVEGTSNPNLYWYRQAAGRGLQLLFYSVGIGQISSEVPQNLSASRPQDRQFILSSKKLLLSDSGFYLCAWILFTEAFFGQGTRLTVV.

This clone occurred a few times. The chain joins TRBV7-2 to TRBJ2-1, with 8 bases aligning to TRBD2. Per the germline V gene, CDR1 is SGHTA and CDR2 is FQGNSA. V dropped 1 base and J dropped 5; count of bases not matched to a gene: 7. There are 16 residues in the CDR3. The CDR3 sequence is CASSLGTGGVHNEQFF. The CDR3 DNA reads as TGTGCCAGCAGCTTAGGAACGGGAGGGGTCCACAATGAGCAGTTCTTC. The full variable domain, completed using reference TRBV7-2 and TRBJ2-1, is GAGVSQSPSNKVTEKGKDVELRCDPISGHTALYWYRQSLGQGLEFLIYFQGNSAPDKSGLPSDRFSAERTGGSVSTLTIQRTQQEDSAVYLCASSLGTGGVHNEQFFGPGTRLTVL.

V usage is TRBV7-6 and J usage is TRBJ2-5; D is perhaps TRBD1 (6 bases). The better agreement between TRBJ2-7 and the DNA end casts doubt on the J call. The CDR3 consists of 13 residues. Germline V CDR1 and CDR2: SGHVS, FNYEAQ. The DNA for the CDR3 is TGTGCCAGCAGCCGGGACACCGCCTACGAGCAGTACTTC. This translates into CASSRDTAYEQYF.

The gene calls are TRBV7-2 and TRBJ1-2, with D unclear. This CDR3 spans 12 amino acids. Germline V lookup: CDR1 SGHTA, CDR2 FQGNSA. V lost 5 bases to trimming and J lost 5 bases, with 9 bases between them. CDR3 sequence (DNA): TGTGCCAGCAGCGGACTCGTGTATGGCTACACCTTC. Encoded protein: CASSGLVYGYTF.

The gene calls are TRBV7-2 and TRBJ2-1; 13 bases fit TRBD2. Germline V gene data show CDR1 as SGHTA and CDR2 as FQGNSA. After removal of 0 bases from V and 7 bases from J, the junction contained 6 bases not matched to a gene. The CDR3 sequence is 17 residues long. The DNA for the CDR3 is TGTGCCAGCAGCTTAGCCCGACTAGCGGGAGGATCGAATGAGCAGTTCTTC. This codes for CASSLARLAGGSNEQFF.

This rearrangement joins TRBV5-6 to TRBJ1-1; weak D call: TRBD1 (6 bases). The CDR3 has 14 residues. V was shortened by 7 bases and J by 2 bases, with 15 bases between the two germline ends. Germline CDR1 is SGHDT and CDR2 is YYEEEE. The CDR3 DNA reads as TGTGCCAGCCGCCTCCAGACAGGTAACACTGAAGCTTTCTTT. Its translation is CASRLQTGNTEAFF. The whole variable domain, remainder taken from reference TRBV5-6 and TRBJ1-1, is DAGVTQSPTHLIKTRGQQVTLRCSPKSGHDTVSWYQQALGQGPQFIFQYYEEEERQRGNFPDRFSGHQFPNYSSELNVNALLLGDSALYLCASRLQTGNTEAFFGQGTRLTVV.

About this clone itself: At one end, the junction sequence differs from germline, possibly due to a read error. V gene TRBV7-7 combines with J gene TRBJ2-2, with D tentatively TRBD1 (5 bases). This CDR3 is 14 amino acids long. The germline gives CDR1 SSHAT, CDR2 FNYEAQ (reference sequence). The CDR3 nucleotides are TGTGCTAGCAGCTTCCAAGGGGTCACCGGGGAGCTGTTTTTT. It is translated as CASSFQGVTGELFF. The variable domain in full, with the rest retrieved from reference TRBV7-7 and TRBJ2-2, is GAGVSQSPRYKVTKRGQDVTLRCDPISSHATLYWYQQALGQGPEFLTYFNYEAQPDKSGLPSDRFSAERPEGSISTLTIQRTEQRDSAMYRCASSFQGVTGELFFGEGSRLTVL.

The chain recombines TRBV11-2 with TRBJ2-2; D possibly corresponds to TRBD1 (6 bases). Germline CDR1 reads SGHAT; CDR2 reads FQNNGV. This CDR3 contains 15 residues. Trimming took 5 bases from V and 1 from J, leaving 11 bases between them. The CDR3 region is CASSLLTGNTGELFF. CDR3 sequence (DNA): TGTGCCAGCAGCCTACTGACAGGGAACACCGGGGAGCTGTTTTTT.

J is TRBJ2-7 and V is TRBV18, with D possibly TRBD2 on 7 matching bases. The germline V gene has CDR1 KGHSH and CDR2 LQKENI. The V and J ends lost 6 bases and 3 bases respectively, with 15 bases between them. The CDR3 runs 14 residues. CDR3: CASSPGGGVYEQYF. The CDR3 DNA is TGTGCCAGCTCTCCTGGAGGGGGGGTCTACGAGCAGTACTTC.

This chain links TRBV7-3 with TRBJ2-7; TRBD2 matches 14 bases. CDR1 SGHTA and CDR2 FQGTGA come from the germline V gene. This CDR3 spans 16 amino acids. V gave up 2 bases and J gave up 5 bases; unmatched junction bases: 5. CDR3: CASSLAPGLAGDEQYF. CDR3 sequence (DNA): TGTGCCAGCAGCTTAGCGCCGGGACTAGCGGGAGACGAGCAGTACTTC.

The chain couples TRBV7-3 to TRBJ1-1; tentatively, D is TRBD1 (6 bases). V was cut by 2 bases and J by 0 bases, with 10 bases left in between. The CDR3 length is 15 residues. Germline-derived CDR1 and CDR2 are SGHTA and FQGTGA. CDR3 nucleotide sequence: TGTGCCAGCAGCTTAGGACAGCTCATGAACACTGAAGCTTTCTTT. Translating it yields CASSLGQLMNTEAFF. The full variable domain, rest sourced from reference TRBV7-3 and TRBJ1-1, is GAGVSQTPSNKVTEKGKYVELRCDPISGHTALYWYRQSLGQGPEFLIYFQGTGAADDSGLPNDRFFAVRPEGSVSTLKIQRTERGDSAVYLCASSLGQLMNTEAFFGQGTRLTVV.

A few counts support this clone. The rearrangement links TRBV2 to TRBJ1-2; a possible D gene is TRBD1 (5 bases). This CDR3 has 13 residues. V gave up 6 bases and J gave up 0 bases, with 8 bases separating them. CDR1 is SNHLY, CDR2 FYNNEI, per germline. The CDR3 nucleotides are TGTGCCAGCAGCGGGGGAGCTAACTATGGCTACACCTTC. Amino acid sequence: CASSGGANYGYTF.

The rearrangement links TRBV7-9 to TRBJ2-1; 7 bases match TRBD1. Per germline, CDR1 SEHNR and CDR2 FQNEAQ (reference sequence). CDR3 length: 14 amino acids. The junction had 6 bases not matched to a gene; V was cut back by 2 bases and J by 8 bases. This CDR3 is CASSLSTGADEQFF. CDR3 nucleotide sequence: TGTGCCAGCAGCTTATCCACAGGGGCCGATGAGCAGTTCTTC.

The rearrangement links TRBV2 to TRBJ1-1, with D perhaps matching TRBD1 (5 bases). Germline lookup yields CDR1 SNHLY and CDR2 FYNNEI. With 4 bases removed from V and 8 bases from J, the gap between germline ends came to 11 bases. This CDR3 region has 12 residues. CDR3 nucleotide sequence: TGTGCCAGCAGTGTGGGGCCGACCGAAGCTTTCTTT. It specifies CASSVGPTEAFF.

The chain couples TRBV11-2 to TRBJ2-7; 8 bases line up with TRBD1. V was pared by 2 bases and J by 7 bases, with 13 bases of the junction left unmatched. The germline V gene encodes CDR1 SGHAT and CDR2 FQNNGV. The CDR3 is made up of 16 amino acids. The CDR3 region has the DNA TGTGCCAGCAGCTTAAACTCGGGCCAGGGGGCGGGAGAGCAGTACTTC. This gives the protein CASSLNSGQGAGEQYF.

This clone was seen a few times. This rearrangement joins TRBV28 to TRBJ1-2; 9 bases are shared with TRBD1. V shed 3 bases and J 6 bases; nucleotides not matched to a gene: 2. This CDR3 has 13 residues. Germline V gene lookup returns CDR1 MDHEN and CDR2 SYDVKM. The CDR3: CASSLGDRDGYTF. The CDR3 coding sequence is TGTGCCAGCAGTTTGGGGGACAGGGATGGCTACACCTTC.

This clone was found once. The chain links TRBV5-1 to TRBJ1-1, with TRBD1 identical over 10 bases. Germline V lookup: CDR1 SGHRS, CDR2 YFSETQ. This CDR3 region has 14 residues. V lost 2 bases to trimming and J lost 5 bases; unmatched junction nucleotides: 3. Here the CDR3 DNA reads TGCGCCAGCAGCTTTGGACAGGGGGGGACTGAAGCTTTCTTT. Encoded protein: CASSFGQGGTEAFF.